This record concerns one T cell receptor (beta chain) sequence. TCRdb keeps only in-frame clones here, not all; method: immunoSEQ multiplex PCR. Counted here are tens of thousands of clones, 85% occurring once; the ten biggest clones make up under 0.75%. This specimen belongs to a study of OX40 agonist ivuxolimab in advanced cancers. This CDR3 region has 15 residues. Per the germline V gene, CDR1 is SGHVS and CDR2 is FQNEAQ. Trimming removed 6 bases from V and 4 bases from J; junction bases left unmatched: 12. The chain carries TRBV7-8 and TRBJ2-7; 7 bases match TRBD2. The source of this sequence is an adult with an advanced solid tumor such as melanoma, head and neck, liver or kidney cancer. Here the sequenced sample was CD4+ or CD8+ T cells sorted from blood, taken in a trial of the OX40 agonist ivuxolimab. The CDR3 sequence: CASRSRELATYEQYF. The CDR3 DNA reads as TGTGCCAGCAGATCTAGGGAACTAGCGACATACGAGCAGTACTTC. The full variable domain, with the rest looked up from reference TRBV7-8 and TRBJ2-7, is GAGVSQSPRYKVAKRGQDVALRCDPISGHVSLFWYQQALGQGPEFLTYFQNEAQLDKSGLPSDRFFAERPEGSVSTLKIQRTQQEDSAVYLCASRSRELATYEQYFGPGTRLTVT.